The clone carrying this T cell receptor beta chain has just a few counts. The identical CDR3 is also encoded by other nucleotide sequences in the sample. The CDR3 is 11 residues long. V was shortened by 5 bases and J by 8 bases, with 12 bases between the two germline ends. Germline V gene lookup returns CDR1 GTSNPN and CDR2 SVGIG (reference sequence). This sample was included in a study of blood T cell repertoires in COVID-19. Clones were read by immunoSEQ multiplex PCR, and TCRdb kept only the in-frame ones, dropping some. The data hold about 220,000 clones, with around four fifths observed a single time.

This clonotype originated in a man aged 25-45 years with active or convalescent COVID-19. The rearrangement links TRBV30 to TRBJ1-2, with a possible D match to TRBD1 (5 bases). Sample: peripheral blood. CDR3 protein: CAWEVGGGYTF. The CDR3 DNA reads TGTGCCTGGGAGGTCGGGGGGGGCTACACCTTC.